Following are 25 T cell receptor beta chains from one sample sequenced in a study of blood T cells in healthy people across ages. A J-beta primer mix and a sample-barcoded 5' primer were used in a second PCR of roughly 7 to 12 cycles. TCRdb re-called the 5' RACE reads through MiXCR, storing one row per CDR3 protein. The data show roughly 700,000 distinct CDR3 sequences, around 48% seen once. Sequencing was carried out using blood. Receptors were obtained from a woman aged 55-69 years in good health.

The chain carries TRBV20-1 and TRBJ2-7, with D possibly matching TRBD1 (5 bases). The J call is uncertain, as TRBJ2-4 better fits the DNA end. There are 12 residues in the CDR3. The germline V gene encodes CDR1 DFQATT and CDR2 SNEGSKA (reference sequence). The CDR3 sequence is CSARDQGNIQYF. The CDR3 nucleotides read TGCAGTGCTAGGGATCAGGGCAACATTCAGTACTTC.

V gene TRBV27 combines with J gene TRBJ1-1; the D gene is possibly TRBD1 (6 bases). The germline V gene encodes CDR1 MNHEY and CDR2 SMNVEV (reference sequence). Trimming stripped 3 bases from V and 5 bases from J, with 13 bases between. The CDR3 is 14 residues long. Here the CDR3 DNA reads TGTGCCAGCAGTTTCGGGGGGCAATGGACTGAAGCTTTCTTT. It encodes CASSFGGQWTEAFF.

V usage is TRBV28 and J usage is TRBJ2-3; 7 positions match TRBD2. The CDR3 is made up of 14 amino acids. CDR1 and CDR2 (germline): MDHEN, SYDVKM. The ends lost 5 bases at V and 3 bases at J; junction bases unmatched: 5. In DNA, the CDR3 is TGTGCCAGCAGTGGAGGACTAGGAACAGATACGCAGTATTTT. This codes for CASSGGLGTDTQYF.

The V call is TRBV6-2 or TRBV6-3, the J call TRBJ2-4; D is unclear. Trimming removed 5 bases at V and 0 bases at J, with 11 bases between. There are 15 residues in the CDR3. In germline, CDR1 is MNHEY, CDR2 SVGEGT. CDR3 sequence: CASSQTRTAKNIQYF. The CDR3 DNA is TGTGCCAGCAGTCAGACACGCACAGCCAAAAACATTCAGTACTTC.

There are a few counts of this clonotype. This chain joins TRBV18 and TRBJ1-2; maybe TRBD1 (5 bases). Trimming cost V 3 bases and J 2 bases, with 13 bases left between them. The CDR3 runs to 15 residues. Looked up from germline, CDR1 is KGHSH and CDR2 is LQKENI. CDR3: CASSPPRGSNYGYTF. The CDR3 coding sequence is TGTGCCAGCTCACCGCCCCGGGGGTCAAACTATGGCTACACCTTC.

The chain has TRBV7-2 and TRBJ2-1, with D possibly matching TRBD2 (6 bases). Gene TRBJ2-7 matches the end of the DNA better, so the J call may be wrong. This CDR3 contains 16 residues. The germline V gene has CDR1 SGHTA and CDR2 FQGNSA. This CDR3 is CASSFSGVGAYNEQYF. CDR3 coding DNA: TGTGCCAGCAGCTTTTCGGGAGTGGGAGCCTACAATGAGCAGTACTTC.

The CDR3 reads CASSSQGTYEQYF. The CDR3 DNA sequence: TGTGCCAGCAGTTCACAGGGAACCTACGAGCAGTACTTC. This rearrangement joins TRBV2 to TRBJ2-7; D perhaps matches TRBD1 (6 bases). The CDR3 is made up of 13 amino acids. The germline V gene has CDR1 SNHLY and CDR2 FYNNEI. V lost 5 bases to trimming and J lost 2 bases, with 10 bases between them.

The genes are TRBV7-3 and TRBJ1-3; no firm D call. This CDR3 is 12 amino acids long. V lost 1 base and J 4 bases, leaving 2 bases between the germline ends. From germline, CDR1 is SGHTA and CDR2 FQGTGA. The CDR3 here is CASSLNGNTIYF. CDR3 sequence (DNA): TGTGCCAGCAGCTTAAACGGAAACACCATATATTTT.

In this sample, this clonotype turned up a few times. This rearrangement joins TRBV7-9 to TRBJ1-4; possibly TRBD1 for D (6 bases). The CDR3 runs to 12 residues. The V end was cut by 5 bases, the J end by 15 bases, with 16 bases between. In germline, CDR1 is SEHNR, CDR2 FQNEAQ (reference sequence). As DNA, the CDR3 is TGTGCCAGCAGCATGCCTGACAGGACGTTGTTTTTT. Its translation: CASSMPDRTLFF.

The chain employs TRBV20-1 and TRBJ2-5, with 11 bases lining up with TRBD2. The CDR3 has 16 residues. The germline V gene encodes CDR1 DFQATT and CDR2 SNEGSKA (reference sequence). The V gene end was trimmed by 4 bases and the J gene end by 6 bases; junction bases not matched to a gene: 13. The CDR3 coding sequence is TGCAGTGCTACCTACAAGACTAGCGGGAAGGAGAAGACCCAGTACTTC. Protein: CSATYKTSGKEKTQYF.

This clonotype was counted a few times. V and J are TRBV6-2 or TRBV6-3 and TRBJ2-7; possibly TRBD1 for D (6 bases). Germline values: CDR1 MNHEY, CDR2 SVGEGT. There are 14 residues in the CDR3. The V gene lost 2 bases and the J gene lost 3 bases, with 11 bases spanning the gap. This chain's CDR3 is CASSYLRGDYEQYF. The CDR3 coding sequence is TGTGCCAGCAGTTACCTCAGGGGAGACTACGAGCAGTACTTC.

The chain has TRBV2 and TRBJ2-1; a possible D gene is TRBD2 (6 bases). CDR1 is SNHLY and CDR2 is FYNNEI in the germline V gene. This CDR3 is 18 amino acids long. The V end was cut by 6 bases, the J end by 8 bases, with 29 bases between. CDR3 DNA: TGTGCCAGCAGGGTCCCGTTCCTCGGGGACTCCATTTGGGATGAGCAGTTCTTC. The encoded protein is CASRVPFLGDSIWDEQFF.

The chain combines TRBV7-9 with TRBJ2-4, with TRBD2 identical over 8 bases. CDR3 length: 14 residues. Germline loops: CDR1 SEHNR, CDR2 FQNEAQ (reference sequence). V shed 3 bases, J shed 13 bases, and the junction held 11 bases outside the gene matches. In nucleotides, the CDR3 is TGTGCCAGCAGCTTCCTAGCGGGTGGTGGGGAGCAGTACTTC. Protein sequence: CASSFLAGGGEQYF.

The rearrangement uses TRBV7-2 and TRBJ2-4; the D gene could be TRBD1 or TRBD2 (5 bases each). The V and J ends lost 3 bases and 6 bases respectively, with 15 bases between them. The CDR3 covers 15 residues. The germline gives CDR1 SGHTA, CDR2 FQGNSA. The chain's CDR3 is CASSFLTGRRNIQYF. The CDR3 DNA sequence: TGTGCCAGCAGCTTTCTGACGGGACGGAGAAACATTCAGTACTTC.

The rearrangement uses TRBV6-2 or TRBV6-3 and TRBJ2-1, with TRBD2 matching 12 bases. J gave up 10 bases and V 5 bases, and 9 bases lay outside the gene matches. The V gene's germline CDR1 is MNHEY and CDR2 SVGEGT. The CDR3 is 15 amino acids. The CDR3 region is CASSPASGRAREQFF. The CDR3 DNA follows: TGTGCCAGCAGTCCCGCTAGCGGGAGGGCGAGGGAGCAGTTCTTC.

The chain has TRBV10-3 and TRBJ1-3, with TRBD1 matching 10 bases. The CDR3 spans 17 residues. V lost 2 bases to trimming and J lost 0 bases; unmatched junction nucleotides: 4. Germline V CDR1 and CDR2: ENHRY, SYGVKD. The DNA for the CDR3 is TGTGCCATCAGTGAGATCCGGGACAGGGGCTCTGGAAACACCATATATTTT. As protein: CAISEIRDRGSGNTIYF.

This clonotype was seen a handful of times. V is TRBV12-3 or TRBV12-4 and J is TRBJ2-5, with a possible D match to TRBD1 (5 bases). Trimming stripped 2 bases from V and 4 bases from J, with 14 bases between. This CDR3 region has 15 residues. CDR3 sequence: CASSLRGLSAETQYF. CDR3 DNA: TGTGCCAGCAGTTTAAGGGGCCTATCGGCAGAGACCCAGTACTTC.

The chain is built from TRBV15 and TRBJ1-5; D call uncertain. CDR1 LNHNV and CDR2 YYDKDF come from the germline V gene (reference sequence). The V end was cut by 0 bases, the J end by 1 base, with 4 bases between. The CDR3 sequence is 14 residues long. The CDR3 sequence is CATSRDPSNQPQHF. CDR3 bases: TGTGCCACCAGCAGAGACCCAAGCAATCAGCCCCAGCATTTT.

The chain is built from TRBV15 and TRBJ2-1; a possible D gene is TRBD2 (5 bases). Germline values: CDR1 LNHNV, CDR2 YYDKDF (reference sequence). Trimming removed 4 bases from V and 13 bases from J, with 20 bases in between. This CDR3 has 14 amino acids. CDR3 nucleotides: TGTGCCACCAGCACCGCCAAGAACGGGGTGACCCAGTTCTTC. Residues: CATSTAKNGVTQFF.

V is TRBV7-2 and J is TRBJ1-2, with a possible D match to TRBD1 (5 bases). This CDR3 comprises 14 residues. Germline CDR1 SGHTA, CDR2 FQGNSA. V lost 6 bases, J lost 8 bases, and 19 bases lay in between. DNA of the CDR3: TGTGCCAGCAGTCCCTCGGGGGGGGGATTCGGCTACACCTTC. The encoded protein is CASSPSGGGFGYTF.

CDR3 bases: TGTGCCATCACAAGAACAGCATCCTCTGGGGCCAACGTCCTGACTTTC. Its protein product is CAITRTASSGANVLTF. This chain links TRBV10-3 with TRBJ2-6; no reliable D call. The CDR3 covers 16 residues. The V gene lost 7 bases and the J gene lost 0 bases, with 13 bases spanning the gap. Per germline, CDR1 ENHRY and CDR2 SYGVKD.

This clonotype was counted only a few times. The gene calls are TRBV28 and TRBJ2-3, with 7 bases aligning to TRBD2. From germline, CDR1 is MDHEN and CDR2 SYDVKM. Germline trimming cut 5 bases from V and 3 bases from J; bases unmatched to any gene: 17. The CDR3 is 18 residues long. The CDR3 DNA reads TGTGCCAGCAGTCCACCCAGGCGACTAGCTCGAGGGACAGATACGCAGTATTTT. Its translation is CASSPPRRLARGTDTQYF. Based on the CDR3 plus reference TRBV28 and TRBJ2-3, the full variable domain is DVKVTQSSRYLVKRTGEKVFLECVQDMDHENMFWYRQDPGLGLRLIYFSYDVKMKEKGDIPEGYSVSREKKERFSLILESASTNQTSMYLCASSPPRRLARGTDTQYFGPGTRLTVL.

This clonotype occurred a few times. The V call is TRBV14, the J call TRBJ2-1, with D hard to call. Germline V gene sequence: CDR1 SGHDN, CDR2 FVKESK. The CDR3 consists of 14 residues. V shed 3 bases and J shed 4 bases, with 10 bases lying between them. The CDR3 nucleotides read TGTGCCAGCAGCCACATAAACACTTACAATGAGCAGTTCTTC. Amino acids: CASSHINTYNEQFF.

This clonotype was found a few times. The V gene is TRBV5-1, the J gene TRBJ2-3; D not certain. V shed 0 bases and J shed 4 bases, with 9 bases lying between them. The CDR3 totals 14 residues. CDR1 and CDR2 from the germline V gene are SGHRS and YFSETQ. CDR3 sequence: CASSLDGIADTQYF. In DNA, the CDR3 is TGCGCCAGCAGCTTGGATGGTATCGCAGATACGCAGTATTTT.

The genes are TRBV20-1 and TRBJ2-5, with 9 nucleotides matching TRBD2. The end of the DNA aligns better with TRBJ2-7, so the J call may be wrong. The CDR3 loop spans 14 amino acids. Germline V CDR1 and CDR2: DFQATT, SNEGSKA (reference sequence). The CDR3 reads CSARASGTPVEQYF. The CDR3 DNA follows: TGCAGTGCTAGAGCTAGCGGGACTCCCGTCGAGCAGTACTTC.